This T cell receptor beta chain was captured by sequencing in a study of shared clonotypes between healthy human individuals. Data came from immunoSEQ multiplex PCR; TCRdb stores just in-frame clones and leaves some out. The sample has about 520,000 clones, approximately 81% seen once. The TCR was taken from a woman between 40 and 55 years old in good health. Some clones in this sample may be carry-over from other donors' samples. Sequencing was performed on PBMCs.

CDR3 amino acids: CASSKEDLPSSYEQYF. The CDR3 coding sequence is TGTGCCAGCAGCAAAGAAGACCTTCCGAGCTCCTACGAGCAGTACTTC. The rearrangement joins TRBV21-1 to TRBJ2-7. TRBV21-1 is marked as a pseudogene. CDR3 length: 16 residues.